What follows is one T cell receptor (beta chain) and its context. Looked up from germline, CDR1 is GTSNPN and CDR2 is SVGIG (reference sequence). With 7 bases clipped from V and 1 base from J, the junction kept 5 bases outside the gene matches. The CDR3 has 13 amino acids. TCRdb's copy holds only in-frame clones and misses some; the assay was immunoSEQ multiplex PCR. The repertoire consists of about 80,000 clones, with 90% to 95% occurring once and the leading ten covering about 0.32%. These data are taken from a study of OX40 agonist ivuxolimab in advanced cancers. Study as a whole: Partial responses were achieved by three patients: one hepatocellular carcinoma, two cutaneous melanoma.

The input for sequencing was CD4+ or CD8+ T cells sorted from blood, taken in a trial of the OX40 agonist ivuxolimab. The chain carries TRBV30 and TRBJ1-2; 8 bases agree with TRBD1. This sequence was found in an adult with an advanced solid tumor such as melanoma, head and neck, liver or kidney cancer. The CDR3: CASWTGYNYGYTF. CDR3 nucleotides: TGTGCCTCGTGGACAGGGTATAACTATGGCTACACCTTC.